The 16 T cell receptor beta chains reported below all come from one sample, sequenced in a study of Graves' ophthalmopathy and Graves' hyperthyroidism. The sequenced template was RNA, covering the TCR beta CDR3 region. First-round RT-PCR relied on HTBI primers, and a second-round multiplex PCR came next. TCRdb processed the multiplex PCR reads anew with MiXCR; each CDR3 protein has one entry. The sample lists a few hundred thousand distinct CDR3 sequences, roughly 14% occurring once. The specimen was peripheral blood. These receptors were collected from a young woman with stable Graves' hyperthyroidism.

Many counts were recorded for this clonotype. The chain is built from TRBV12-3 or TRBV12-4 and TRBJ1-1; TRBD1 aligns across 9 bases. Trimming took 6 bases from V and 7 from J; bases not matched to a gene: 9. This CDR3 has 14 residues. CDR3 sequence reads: CASSRTGGTGEAFF. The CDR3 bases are TGTGCCAGCAGCAGAACAGGGGGCACAGGTGAAGCTTTCTTT.

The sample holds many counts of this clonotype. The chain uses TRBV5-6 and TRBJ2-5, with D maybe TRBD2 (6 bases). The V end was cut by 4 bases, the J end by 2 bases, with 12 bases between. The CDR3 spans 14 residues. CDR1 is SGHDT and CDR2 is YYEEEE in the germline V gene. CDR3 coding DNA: TGTGCCAGCAGCCTAGGACTACCTCAAGAGACCCAGTACTTC. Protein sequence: CASSLGLPQETQYF.

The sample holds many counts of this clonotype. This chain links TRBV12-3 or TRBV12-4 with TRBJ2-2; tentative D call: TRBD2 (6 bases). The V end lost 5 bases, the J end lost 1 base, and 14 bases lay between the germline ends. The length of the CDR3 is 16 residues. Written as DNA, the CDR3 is TGTGCCAGCAGTCACGCCGAGGGACTGAACACCGGGGAGCTGTTTTTT. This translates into CASSHAEGLNTGELFF.

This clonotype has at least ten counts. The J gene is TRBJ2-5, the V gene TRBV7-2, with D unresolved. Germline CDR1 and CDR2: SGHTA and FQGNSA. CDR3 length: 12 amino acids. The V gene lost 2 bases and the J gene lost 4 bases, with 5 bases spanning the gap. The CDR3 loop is CASSLFGETQYF. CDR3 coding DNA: TGTGCCAGCAGCTTATTCGGAGAGACCCAGTACTTC.

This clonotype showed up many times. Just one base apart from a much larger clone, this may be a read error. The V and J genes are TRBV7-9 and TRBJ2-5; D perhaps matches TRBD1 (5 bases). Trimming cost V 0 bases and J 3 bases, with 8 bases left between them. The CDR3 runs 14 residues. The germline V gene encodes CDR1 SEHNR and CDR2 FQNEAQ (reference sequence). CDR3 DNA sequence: TGTGCCAGCAGCTTAGCGGCAGGGAAAGAGACCCAGTACTTC. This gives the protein CASSLAAGKETQYF.

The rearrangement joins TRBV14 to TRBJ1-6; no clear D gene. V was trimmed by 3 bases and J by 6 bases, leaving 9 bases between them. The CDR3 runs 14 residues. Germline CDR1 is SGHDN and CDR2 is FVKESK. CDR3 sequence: CASSHRPSNSPLHF. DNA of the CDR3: TGTGCCAGCAGCCATCGGCCCTCTAATTCACCCCTCCACTTT.

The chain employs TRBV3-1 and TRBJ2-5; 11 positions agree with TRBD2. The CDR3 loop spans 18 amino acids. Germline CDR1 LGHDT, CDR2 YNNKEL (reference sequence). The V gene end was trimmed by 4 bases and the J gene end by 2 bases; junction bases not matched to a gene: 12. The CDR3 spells CASSPLQSGTSGQETQYF. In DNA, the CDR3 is TGTGCCAGCAGCCCGCTTCAATCCGGGACTAGCGGACAAGAGACCCAGTACTTC.

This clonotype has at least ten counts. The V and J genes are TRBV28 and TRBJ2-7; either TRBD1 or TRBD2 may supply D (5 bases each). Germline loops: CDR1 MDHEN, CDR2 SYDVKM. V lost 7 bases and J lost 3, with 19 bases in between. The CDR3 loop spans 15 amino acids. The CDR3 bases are TGTGCCAGCACCTTAATGGCCGGGACGTACTACGAGCAGTACTTC. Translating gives CASTLMAGTYYEQYF.

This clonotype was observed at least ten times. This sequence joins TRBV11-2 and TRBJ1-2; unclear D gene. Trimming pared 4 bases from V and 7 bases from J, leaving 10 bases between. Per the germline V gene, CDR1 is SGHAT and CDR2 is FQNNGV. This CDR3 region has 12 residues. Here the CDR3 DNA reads TGTGCCAGCAGCTATGAACAGAGTGGCTACACCTTC. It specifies CASSYEQSGYTF.

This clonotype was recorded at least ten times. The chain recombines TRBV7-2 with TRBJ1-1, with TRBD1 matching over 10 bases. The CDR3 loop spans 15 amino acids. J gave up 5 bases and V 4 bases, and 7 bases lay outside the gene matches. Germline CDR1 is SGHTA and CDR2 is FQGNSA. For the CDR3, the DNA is TGTGCCAGCAGCTGGACAGGGGGTTCGGTGACTGAAGCTTTCTTT. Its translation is CASSWTGGSVTEAFF.

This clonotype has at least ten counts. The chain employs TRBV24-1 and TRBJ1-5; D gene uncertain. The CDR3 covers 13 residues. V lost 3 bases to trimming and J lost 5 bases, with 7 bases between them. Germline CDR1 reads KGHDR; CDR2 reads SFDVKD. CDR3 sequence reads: CATSDRRDQPQHF. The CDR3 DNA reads TGTGCCACCAGTGATAGAAGGGATCAGCCCCAGCATTTT.

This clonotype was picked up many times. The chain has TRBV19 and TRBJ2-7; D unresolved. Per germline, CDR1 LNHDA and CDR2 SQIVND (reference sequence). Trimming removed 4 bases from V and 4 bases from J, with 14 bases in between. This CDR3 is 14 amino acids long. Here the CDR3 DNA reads TGTGCCAGTAGTACCCGAGGATGGTTATACGAGCAGTACTTC. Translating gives CASSTRGWLYEQYF.

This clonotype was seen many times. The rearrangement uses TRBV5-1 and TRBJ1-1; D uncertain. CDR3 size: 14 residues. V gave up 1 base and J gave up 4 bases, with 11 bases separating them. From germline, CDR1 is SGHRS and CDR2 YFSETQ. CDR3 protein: CASSLRRKATEAFF. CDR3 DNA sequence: TGCGCCAGCAGCTTGCGAAGGAAGGCCACTGAAGCTTTCTTT. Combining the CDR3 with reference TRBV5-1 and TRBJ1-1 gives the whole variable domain KAGVTQTPRYLIKTRGQQVTLSCSPISGHRSVSWYQQTPGQGLQFLFEYFSETQRNKGNFPGRFSGRQFSNSRSEMNVSTLELGDSALYLCASSLRRKATEAFFGQGTRLTVV.

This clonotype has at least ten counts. CDR3 sequence: CASSMRGHIPSDTEAFF. The CDR3 region has the DNA TGTGCCAGTAGTATGAGAGGACATATACCATCGGACACTGAAGCTTTCTTT. This chain connects TRBV19 to TRBJ1-1; perhaps TRBD1 as D (5 bases). This CDR3 region has 17 residues. Germline CDR1 reads LNHDA; CDR2 reads SQIVND (reference sequence). The V end lost 3 bases, the J end lost 3 bases, and 20 bases lay between the germline ends.

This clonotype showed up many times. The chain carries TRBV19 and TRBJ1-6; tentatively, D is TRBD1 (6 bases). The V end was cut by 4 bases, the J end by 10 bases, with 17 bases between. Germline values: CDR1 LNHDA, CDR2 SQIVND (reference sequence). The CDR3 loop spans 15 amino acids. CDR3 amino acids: CASSTTGQWDSPLHF. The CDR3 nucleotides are TGTGCCAGTAGTACTACCGGACAGTGGGACTCACCCCTCCACTTT. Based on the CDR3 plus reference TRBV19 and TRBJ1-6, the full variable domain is DGGITQSPKYLFRKEGQNVTLSCEQNLNHDAMYWYRQDPGQGLRLIYYSQIVNDFQKGDIAEGYSVSREKKESFPLTVTSAQKNPTAFYLCASSTTGQWDSPLHFGNGTRLTVT.

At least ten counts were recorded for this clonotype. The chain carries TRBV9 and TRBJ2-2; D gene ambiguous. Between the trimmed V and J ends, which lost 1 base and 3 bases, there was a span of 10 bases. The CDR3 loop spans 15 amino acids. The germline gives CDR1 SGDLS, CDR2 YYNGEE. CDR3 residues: CASSVSPQYTGELFF. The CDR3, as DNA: TGTGCCAGCAGCGTATCCCCACAGTACACCGGGGAGCTGTTTTTT.